The clone carrying this T cell receptor beta chain appeared a few times. The target antigen is unknown. Using its own MiXCR run on the RT-PCR reads, TCRdb lists one record per CDR3 protein. In the table there are 450,000 to 600,000 distinct CDR3 sequences, approximately 7.7% of which are singletons. These data come from a study of response to subunit inactivated influenza vaccine. With 0 bases removed from V and 6 bases from J, the gap between germline ends came to 10 bases. Germline CDR1 is SGDLS and CDR2 is YYNGEE. The CDR3 has 15 amino acids. Study findings and constraints: T cells newly recruited by each seasonal influenza vaccination are few, the authors suggested.

The TCR originated in a man between 50 and 75 years old who received an inactivated influenza vaccine. Sequenced here: PBMCs from blood, sampled less than 30 months after vaccination. This chain uses TRBV9 with TRBJ1-6, with D possibly TRBD1 on 5 matching bases. Written as DNA, the CDR3 is TGTGCCAGCAGCGTAGTCGGCACAGGTAATTCACCCCTCCACTTT. Translated: CASSVVGTGNSPLHF.